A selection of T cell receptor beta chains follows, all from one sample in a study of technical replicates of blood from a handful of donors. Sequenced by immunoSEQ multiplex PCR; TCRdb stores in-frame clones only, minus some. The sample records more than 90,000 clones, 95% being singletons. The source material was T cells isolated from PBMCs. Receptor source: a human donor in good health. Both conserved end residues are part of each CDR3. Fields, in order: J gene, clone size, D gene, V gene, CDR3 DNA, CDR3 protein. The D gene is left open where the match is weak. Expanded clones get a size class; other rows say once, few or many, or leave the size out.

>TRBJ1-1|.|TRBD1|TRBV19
TGTGCCAGTAGTTGGACAGGGAACACTGAAGCTTTCTTT
CASSWTGNTEAFF
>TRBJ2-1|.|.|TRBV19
TGTGCCAGTACTACAGGGTTTGAGCAGTTCTTC
CASTTGFEQFF
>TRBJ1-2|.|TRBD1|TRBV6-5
TGTGCCAGCAGGGCACAGGGGGCGCTTTATGGCTACACCTTC
CASRAQGALYGYTF
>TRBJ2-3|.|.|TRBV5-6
TGTGCCAGCAGCTTGGCGGGTGGGACTAGCACAGATACGCAGTATTTT
CASSLAGGTSTDTQYF
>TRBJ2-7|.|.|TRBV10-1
TGCGCCAGCAGTGAATTTGGACGGACTTTAAGCTACGAGCAGTACTTC
CASSEFGRTLSYEQYF
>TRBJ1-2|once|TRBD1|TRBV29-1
TGCAGCGTTGGGTCAGGGGGTGGCTACACCTTC
CSVGSGGGYTF
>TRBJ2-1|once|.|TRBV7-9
TGTGCCAGCAGTCCATCACGACTAGGACCCTACAATGAGCAGTTCTTC
CASSPSRLGPYNEQFF
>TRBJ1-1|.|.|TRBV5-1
TGCGCCAGCAGTATGGTGGGGCAGTCCACTGAAGCTTTCTTT
CASSMVGQSTEAFF
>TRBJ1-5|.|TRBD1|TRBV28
TGTGCCAGCAGTTTAGACCTCCAGGGACAGTATAGCAATCAGCCCCAGCATTTT
CASSLDLQGQYSNQPQHF
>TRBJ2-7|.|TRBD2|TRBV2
TGTGCCAGCAGTGTAGGGGGACTAGCGGGAGTTTTTTCCTACGAGCAGTACTTC
CASSVGGLAGVFSYEQYF
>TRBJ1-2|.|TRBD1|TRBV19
TGTGCCAGTAGTACACCGGGACAGGGGAGGATGGGCTATGGCTACACCTTC
CASSTPGQGRMGYGYTF
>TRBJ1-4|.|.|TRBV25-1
TGTGCCAGCAGTGAATTTGGAGCTGAAAAACTGTTTTTT
CASSEFGAEKLFF
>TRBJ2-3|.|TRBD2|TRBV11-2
TGTGCCAGCAGCTTAGCTCCGACGGGGGGGGTCAATACGCAGTATTTT
CASSLAPTGGVNTQYF
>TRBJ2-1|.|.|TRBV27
TGTGCCAGCACCCAGGGATTCCATGAGCAGTTCTTC
CASTQGFHEQFF
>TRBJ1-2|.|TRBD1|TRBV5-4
TGTGCCAGCAGCTTGGGGGGACAGGAGCCTGGCTACACCTTC
CASSLGGQEPGYTF
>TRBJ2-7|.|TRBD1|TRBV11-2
TGTGCCAGCAGCTTAGATTACGGGACAGGGTCCGAGCAGTACTTC
CASSLDYGTGSEQYF
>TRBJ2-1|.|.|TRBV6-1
TGTGCCAGCAGTCCAGACAGTAACAATGAGCAGTTCTTC
CASSPDSNNEQFF
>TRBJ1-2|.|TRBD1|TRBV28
TGTGCCAGCAGCCTCGACAGGGATGGCTACACCTTC
CASSLDRDGYTF
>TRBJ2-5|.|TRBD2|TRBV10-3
TGTGCCACCGAAGGGGAGGGATTAGAGACCCAGTACTTC
CATEGEGLETQYF
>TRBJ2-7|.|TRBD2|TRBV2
TGTGCCAGCAAACTAGCGGCTTCCTACGAGCAGTACTTC
CASKLAASYEQYF
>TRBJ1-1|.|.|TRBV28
TGTGCCAGCAGTTTGCCAGGGAGGGTAGTTAACACTGAAGCTTTCTTT
CASSLPGRVVNTEAFF
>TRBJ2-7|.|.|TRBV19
TGTGCCAGTAGTACGTCACGGGTGGGCGAGCAGTACTTC
CASSTSRVGEQYF
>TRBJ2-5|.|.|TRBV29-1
TGCAGCGTGTCCGAGACAGAGATGGAGACCCAGTACTTC
CSVSETEMETQYF
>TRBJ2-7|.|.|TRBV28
TGTGCCAGCAGTCGCCCGGACGAGCAGTACTTC
CASSRPDEQYF
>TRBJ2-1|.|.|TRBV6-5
TGTGCCAGCAGTTACTCAGCAGGCTACAATGAGCAGTTCTTC
CASSYSAGYNEQFF
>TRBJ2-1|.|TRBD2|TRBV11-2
TGTGCCAGCAGCCCGGGGGGATACAATGAGCAGTTCTTC
CASSPGGYNEQFF
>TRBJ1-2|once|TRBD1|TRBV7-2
TGTGCCAGCAGCTTCGGTTTAGGGGGCGGCTATGGCTACACCTTC
CASSFGLGGGYGYTF
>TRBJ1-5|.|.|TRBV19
TGTGCCAGTAGTATTCCTGACGGAGATCAGCCCCAGCATTTT
CASSIPDGDQPQHF
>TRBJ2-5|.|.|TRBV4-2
TGTGCCAGCAGCCAAGAAGCGGGCCAAGAGACCCAGTACTTC
CASSQEAGQETQYF
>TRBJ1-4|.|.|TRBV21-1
TGTGCCAGCACCACACCGGGACAGGGGGATGGGTTTCGTGAAAAACTGTTTTTT
CASTTPGQGDGFREKLFF
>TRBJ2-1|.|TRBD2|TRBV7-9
TGTGCCAGCAGCCCGGGGGGAGGGCCGAACTTGGATGAGCAGTTCTTC
CASSPGGGPNLDEQFF